Following are 32 T cell receptor beta chains from one sample sequenced in a study of T-cell reconstitution after alpha-beta-depleted transplantation in children. Unique molecular identifiers were built into the TCRbeta library. TCRdb analysed the PCR reads with MiXCR anew, one entry per CDR3 protein. The sample gives roughly 790,000 distinct CDR3 sequences, 15% to 20% of which show up once; approximately 4.5% is in the top ten. The sample was PBMCs, mostly from graft donor cells, taken 360 days after TCRalphabeta/CD19-depleted stem cell transplant. The receptors were sampled from a male patient between 10 and 17 years old who had a stem cell transplant for acute lymphoblastic leukemia, so the T cells may come from the graft donor.

The chain links TRBV9 to TRBJ2-1; 10 bases align to TRBD2. The germline V gene has CDR1 SGDLS and CDR2 YYNGEE. The CDR3 consists of 14 residues. The V and J ends lost 5 bases and 4 bases, in that order; junction bases with no gene match: 3. CDR3 residues: CASSVLAGYNEQFF. In DNA, the CDR3 is TGTGCCAGCAGTGTACTAGCGGGATACAATGAGCAGTTCTTC.

This chain links TRBV3-1 with TRBJ2-6, with D unclear. CDR3 size: 18 residues. V was shortened by 8 bases and J by 0 bases, with 20 bases between the two germline ends. The germline CDR1 and CDR2 sequences are LGHDT and YNNKEL (reference sequence). CDR3 coding DNA: TGTGCCAGCGCTAGTATGTTGCCCCACTTCTCTGGGGCCAACGTCCTGACTTTC. This codes for CASASMLPHFSGANVLTF.

As regards this clonotype: A junction end diverges from the germline sequence, so it may reflect a read error. The J gene is TRBJ2-5, the V gene TRBV12-3 or TRBV12-4; D not resolved. The CDR3 length is 16 residues. The CDR3: CASSLSRQRWQETQYF. The DNA for the CDR3 is TGTGCCAGTAGTTTATCCCGACAACGTTGGCAAGAGACCCAGTACTTC.

In this sample, this clonotype turned up many times. The chain combines TRBV10-3 with TRBJ2-2; D remains unclear. This CDR3 is 15 amino acids long. Germline loops: CDR1 ENHRY, CDR2 SYGVKD. V lost 4 bases, J lost 2 bases, and 11 bases lay in between. CDR3 DNA: TGTGCCATCAGTGCCCAGCTATTAAACACCGGGGAGCTGTTTTTT. The encoded protein is CAISAQLLNTGELFF.

In this sample, this clonotype turned up a few times. The chain couples TRBV5-1 to TRBJ2-7; TRBD2 might be the D (5 bases). This CDR3 contains 15 residues. Trimming pared 1 base from V and 2 bases from J, leaving 13 bases between. Germline CDR1 is SGHRS and CDR2 is YFSETQ. The chain's CDR3 is CASSLIPGLTYEQYF. CDR3 nucleotide sequence: TGCGCCAGCAGCTTGATCCCAGGACTGACCTACGAGCAGTACTTC.

The chain links TRBV19 to TRBJ2-2; no reliable D call. Trimming pared 7 bases from V and 6 bases from J, leaving 6 bases between. The CDR3 is made up of 11 amino acids. CDR1 and CDR2 (germline): LNHDA, SQIVND (reference sequence). The CDR3 nucleotides read TGTGCCAGTAATACGCCCGGGGAGCTGTTTTTT. The encoded protein is CASNTPGELFF.

The rearrangement joins TRBV5-1 to TRBJ2-2, with D possibly matching TRBD1 (5 bases). The CDR3 has 16 residues. Germline loops: CDR1 SGHRS, CDR2 YFSETQ. V lost 1 base and J lost 5, with 15 bases in between. Here the CDR3 DNA reads TGCGCCAGCAGCTTGTGGCAGGGAACTCGGACCGGGGAGCTGTTTTTT. This encodes CASSLWQGTRTGELFF.

V and J are TRBV5-1 and TRBJ2-7; perhaps D is TRBD1 or TRBD2 (7 bases each). The CDR3 runs to 14 residues. The germline gives CDR1 SGHRS, CDR2 YFSETQ. The V and J ends lost 4 bases and 5 bases respectively, with 16 bases between them. The CDR3 DNA reads as TGCGCCAGCAGCCGGGGGGACAGACTCGACGAGCAGTACTTC. It translates to CASSRGDRLDEQYF.

J is TRBJ2-2 and V is TRBV5-1, with 12 nucleotides matching TRBD2. Germline values: CDR1 SGHRS, CDR2 YFSETQ. The V gene end was trimmed by 6 bases and the J gene end by 3 bases; junction bases not matched to a gene: 15. This CDR3 spans 19 amino acids. The CDR3 nucleotides read TGCGCCAGCACGAAACGGACTAGCGGGAATGCGGGGGACACCGGGGAGCTGTTTTTT. Its translation: CASTKRTSGNAGDTGELFF. The variable domain in full, completed from reference TRBV5-1 and TRBJ2-2, reads KAGVTQTPRYLIKTRGQQVTLSCSPISGHRSVSWYQQTPGQGLQFLFEYFSETQRNKGNFPGRFSGRQFSNSRSEMNVSTLELGDSALYLCASTKRTSGNAGDTGELFFGEGSRLTVL.

CDR3 DNA: TGCAGTGCTAGAAATCGAAGACTAGGGGGAGAGACCCAGTACTTC. Amino acid sequence: CSARNRRLGGETQYF. The gene calls are TRBV20-1 and TRBJ2-5, with D possibly being TRBD1 or TRBD2 (6 bases each). Germline V gene data show CDR1 as DFQATT and CDR2 as SNEGSKA (reference sequence). The CDR3 consists of 15 residues. The V and J ends lost 2 bases and 4 bases respectively, with 17 bases between them.

The chain recombines TRBV20-1 with TRBJ1-2; possibly TRBD1 for D (6 bases). The V and J ends lost 5 bases and 5 bases respectively, with 15 bases between them. Germline V CDR1 and CDR2: DFQATT, SNEGSKA (reference sequence). This CDR3 is built from 13 residues. CDR3 residues: CSAPRQVKYGYTF. CDR3 nucleotide sequence: TGCAGTGCTCCTAGACAGGTCAAATATGGCTACACCTTC.

CDR3 nucleotides: TGCAGTGCACGTCGTCCGGGACGTTATCAGCCCCAGCATTTT. Encoded protein: CSARRPGRYQPQHF. The chain recombines TRBV20-1 with TRBJ1-5; a possible D gene is TRBD1 (5 bases). The CDR3 length is 14 residues. Germline V gene data show CDR1 as DFQATT and CDR2 as SNEGSKA (reference sequence). With 6 bases removed from V and 5 bases from J, the gap between germline ends came to 17 bases.

The chain links TRBV6-5 to TRBJ2-1; D might be TRBD2 (5 bases). Germline values: CDR1 MNHEY, CDR2 SVGAGI. V was clipped by 4 bases and J by 2 bases, with 12 bases between them. The CDR3 length is 15 residues. The CDR3 bases are TGTGCCAGCAGTTTTCGAGGGATTCCCTACAATGAGCAGTTCTTC. It encodes CASSFRGIPYNEQFF.

This clonotype was counted at least ten times. The genes are TRBV5-1 and TRBJ2-1, with D perhaps given as TRBD1 or TRBD2 (7 bases each). V was clipped by 1 base and J by 2 bases, with 16 bases between them. Germline CDR1 reads SGHRS; CDR2 reads YFSETQ. This CDR3 has 17 amino acids. CDR3 DNA sequence: TGCGCCAGCAGCTTGTCGACAGGGAGGGGGCCCTACAATGAGCAGTTCTTC. The encoded protein is CASSLSTGRGPYNEQFF.

In regard to this clonotype: This clone may be a read error of a much larger clone one base away. The J gene is TRBJ2-7, the V gene TRBV21-1; no check of the table's D call, TRBD1, against the DNA was made. TRBV21-1 is a listed pseudogene. The CDR3 covers 13 residues. CDR3 DNA sequence: TGTGTCAGCAGCCGGGACGGACCCTACGAGCAGTACTTC. Encoded protein: CVSSRDGPYEQYF.

This chain uses TRBV7-8 with TRBJ2-5; 14 nucleotides line up with TRBD2. The germline V gene has CDR1 SGHVS and CDR2 FQNEAQ. The CDR3 runs to 19 residues. V shed 7 bases and J 3 bases; nucleotides not matched to a gene: 16. The CDR3 is CASTLRRTSGRWGKETQYF. The CDR3 region has the DNA TGTGCCAGCACGCTTAGGAGGACTAGCGGGAGGTGGGGAAAAGAGACCCAGTACTTC.

The chain employs TRBV27 and TRBJ2-6; D remains unclear. The CDR3 is 15 residues long. Looked up from germline, CDR1 is MNHEY and CDR2 is SMNVEV (reference sequence). V was trimmed by 8 bases and J by 0 bases, leaving 11 bases between them. CDR3 coding DNA: TGTGCCAGCCGCTGGACGGGCTCTGGGGCCAACGTCCTGACTTTC. Translation gives CASRWTGSGANVLTF.

This clonotype came up a few times. The gene calls are TRBV29-1 and TRBJ1-2, with 8 bases fitting TRBD1. This CDR3 is built from 13 residues. Germline V CDR1 and CDR2: SQVTM, ANQGSEA. V dropped 5 bases and J dropped 6; count of bases not matched to a gene: 8. CDR3 sequence: CSVRPGQENGYTF. CDR3 nucleotide sequence: TGCAGCGTTCGGCCGGGACAGGAAAATGGCTACACCTTC.

This clonotype was detected only a few times. The chain joins TRBV3-1 to TRBJ2-2; 10 nucleotides match TRBD2. V dropped 2 bases and J dropped 8; count of bases not matched to a gene: 8. CDR3 size: 16 residues. Looked up from germline, CDR1 is LGHDT and CDR2 is YNNKEL (reference sequence). As DNA, the CDR3 is TGTGCCAGCAGCCAATCAGCGGGAGGGCCGTTTGGGGAGCTGTTTTTT. This gives the protein CASSQSAGGPFGELFF.

This clonotype was found a few times. The V gene is TRBV6-1, the J gene TRBJ1-1, with a weak D call TRBD1 (6 bases). CDR3 length: 15 residues. Deletions cut 5 bases from V and 1 base from J, with 14 bases between. Germline V gene sequence: CDR1 MNHNS, CDR2 SASEGT. Here the CDR3 reads CASSPLDRRNTEAFF. The CDR3 nucleotides read TGTGCCAGCAGTCCCCTCGACAGGAGGAACACTGAAGCTTTCTTT.

The chain recombines TRBV20-1 with TRBJ1-1; tentative D call: TRBD1 (5 bases). Deletions cut 6 bases from V and 7 bases from J, with 21 bases between. There are 14 residues in the CDR3. Germline CDR1 DFQATT, CDR2 SNEGSKA (reference sequence). CDR3 bases: TGCAGTGCCACCTCGGGGCCGGTGCCTGGTGAAGCTTTCTTT. Its protein product is CSATSGPVPGEAFF.

J is TRBJ2-1 and V is TRBV12-3 or TRBV12-4; TRBD2 agrees at 8 bases. Trimming at V came to 2 bases and at J to 7 bases, leaving 4 bases not matched to a gene. The CDR3 loop spans 14 amino acids. This CDR3 reads CASSLRLAPNEQFF. In DNA, the CDR3 is TGTGCCAGCAGTTTAAGACTAGCGCCTAATGAGCAGTTCTTC.

The chain has TRBV29-1 and TRBJ1-1; weak D call: TRBD1 (5 bases). The CDR3 length is 14 residues. The germline gives CDR1 SQVTM, CDR2 ANQGSEA. The V end lost 7 bases, the J end lost 1 base, and 16 bases lay between the germline ends. The CDR3 here is CSAPKGRGNTEAFF. CDR3 DNA: TGCAGCGCTCCCAAGGGGCGAGGGAACACTGAAGCTTTCTTT.

The chain has TRBV20-1 and TRBJ2-1, with TRBD2 as a possible D gene (5 bases). CDR1 is DFQATT, CDR2 SNEGSKA, per germline (reference sequence). The CDR3 has 12 amino acids. V lost 3 bases to trimming and J lost 11 bases, with 14 bases between them. CDR3: CSASGGSRKQFF. The CDR3 DNA follows: TGCAGTGCTAGTGGAGGTTCTAGGAAGCAGTTCTTC.

The chain links TRBV5-1 to TRBJ2-1, with 9 bases that match TRBD2. The V segment lost 4 bases and the J segment 10 bases; nucleotides outside the gene matches: 6. Germline loops: CDR1 SGHRS, CDR2 YFSETQ. The CDR3 loop spans 13 amino acids. CDR3 loop: CASSLLAGEEQFF. The CDR3 DNA reads TGCGCCAGCAGCCTGTTAGCGGGAGAGGAGCAGTTCTTC.

This clonotype was counted a few times. The CDR3 DNA sequence: TGTGCCAGCAGTACGGGGGCAAGATTATCCGGAGCTTTCTTT. Protein sequence: CASSTGARLSGAFF. The chain recombines TRBV2 with TRBJ1-1, with D possibly TRBD1 on 6 matching bases. This CDR3 has 14 amino acids. V lost 5 bases to trimming and J lost 10 bases, with 20 bases between them. CDR1 is SNHLY, CDR2 FYNNEI, per germline.

The chain employs TRBV19 and TRBJ2-7; 11 bases map to TRBD2. Germline V gene lookup returns CDR1 LNHDA and CDR2 SQIVND (reference sequence). This CDR3 is 18 amino acids long. J lost 3 bases, V lost 3 bases, and 13 bases had no gene match. DNA for the CDR3: TGTGCCAGTAGTATGGAGGGCCCCACTAGCGGGGGCTTCTACGAGCAGTACTTC. It codes for CASSMEGPTSGGFYEQYF.

The rearrangement uses TRBV19 and TRBJ2-2; D ambiguous. Trimming cost V 2 bases and J 6 bases, with 7 bases left between them. The CDR3 runs 13 residues. Germline CDR1 and CDR2: LNHDA and SQIVND (reference sequence). The CDR3 loop is CASSIRQSGELFF. CDR3 in DNA: TGTGCCAGTAGTATACGGCAATCCGGGGAGCTGTTTTTT.

This clonotype was counted a few times. V is TRBV4-1 and J is TRBJ2-7, with 8 nucleotides matching TRBD2. Germline V gene lookup returns CDR1 MGHRA and CDR2 YSYEKL. This CDR3 is built from 15 residues. The V and J ends lost 2 bases and 5 bases, in that order; junction bases with no gene match: 8. The CDR3 nucleotides are TGCGCCAGCAGCCAAATAGCGGGATTTGCCGACGAGCAGTACTTC. Its protein is CASSQIAGFADEQYF.

There are a few counts of this clonotype. The chain carries TRBV12-3 or TRBV12-4 and TRBJ2-7, with 7 nucleotides matching TRBD1. There are 18 residues in the CDR3. Germline trimming cut 3 bases from V and 0 bases from J; bases unmatched to any gene: 14. CDR3 in DNA: TGTGCCAGCAGTTTGATACCCCGGTGGACAGGAGACTCCTACGAGCAGTACTTC. Amino acids: CASSLIPRWTGDSYEQYF.

The chain employs TRBV20-1 and TRBJ1-1, with 8 bases matching TRBD1. CDR3 length equals 19 residues. Germline V gives CDR1 DFQATT, CDR2 SNEGSKA (reference sequence). V shed 4 bases and J 1 base; nucleotides not matched to a gene: 20. The CDR3 spells CSANVVRRTGGRANTEAFF. The CDR3 DNA is TGCAGTGCTAACGTTGTACGACGAACAGGGGGAAGGGCGAACACTGAAGCTTTCTTT.

The chain has TRBV2 and TRBJ2-5; D is possibly TRBD2 (6 bases). Between the trimmed V and J ends, which lost 4 bases and 1 base, there was a span of 16 bases. The CDR3 has 16 amino acids. Germline CDR1 reads SNHLY; CDR2 reads FYNNEI. CDR3 residues: CASSVGLRGGQETQYF. The CDR3 region has the DNA TGTGCCAGCAGTGTGGGACTCCGTGGGGGCCAAGAGACCCAGTACTTC.